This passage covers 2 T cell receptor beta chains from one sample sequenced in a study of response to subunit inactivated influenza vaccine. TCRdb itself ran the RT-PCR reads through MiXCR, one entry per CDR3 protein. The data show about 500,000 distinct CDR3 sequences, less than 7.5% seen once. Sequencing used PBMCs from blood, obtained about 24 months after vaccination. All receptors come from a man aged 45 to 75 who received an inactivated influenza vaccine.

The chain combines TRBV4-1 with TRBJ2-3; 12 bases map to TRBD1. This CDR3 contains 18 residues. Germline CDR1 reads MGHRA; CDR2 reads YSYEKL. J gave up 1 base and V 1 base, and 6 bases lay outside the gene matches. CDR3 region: CASSQAGTGGLGTDTQYF. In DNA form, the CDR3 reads TGCGCCAGCAGCCAAGCCGGGACAGGGGGCTTGGGCACAGATACGCAGTATTTT.

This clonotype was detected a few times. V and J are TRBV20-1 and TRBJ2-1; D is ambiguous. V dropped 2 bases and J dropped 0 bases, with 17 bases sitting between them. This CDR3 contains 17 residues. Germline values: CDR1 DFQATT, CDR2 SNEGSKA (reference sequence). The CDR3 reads CSARPIPTGSSYNEQFF. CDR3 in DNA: TGCAGTGCTAGACCTATTCCAACCGGAAGCTCCTACAATGAGCAGTTCTTC.